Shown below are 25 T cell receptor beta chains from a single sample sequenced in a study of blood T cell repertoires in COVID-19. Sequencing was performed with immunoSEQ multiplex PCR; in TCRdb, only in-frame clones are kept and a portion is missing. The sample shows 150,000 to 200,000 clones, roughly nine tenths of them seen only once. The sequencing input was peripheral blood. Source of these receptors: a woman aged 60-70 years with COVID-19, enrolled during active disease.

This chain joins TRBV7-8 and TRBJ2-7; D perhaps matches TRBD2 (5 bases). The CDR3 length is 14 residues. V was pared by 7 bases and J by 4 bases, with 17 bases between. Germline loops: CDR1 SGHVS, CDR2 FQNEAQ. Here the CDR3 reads CASTMGAKSYEQYF. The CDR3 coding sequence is TGTGCCAGCACAATGGGAGCGAAATCTTACGAGCAGTACTTC.

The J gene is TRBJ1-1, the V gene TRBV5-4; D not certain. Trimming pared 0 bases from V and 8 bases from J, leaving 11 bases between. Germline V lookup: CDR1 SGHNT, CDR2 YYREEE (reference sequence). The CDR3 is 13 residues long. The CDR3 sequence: CASSLVQRGEAFF. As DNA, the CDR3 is TGTGCCAGCAGCTTGGTACAAAGAGGGGAAGCTTTCTTT. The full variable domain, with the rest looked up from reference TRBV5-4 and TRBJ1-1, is ETGVTQSPTHLIKTRGQQVTLRCSSQSGHNTVSWYQQALGQGPQFIFQYYREEENGRGNFPPRFSGLQFPNYSSELNVNALELDDSALYLCASSLVQRGEAFFGQGTRLTVV.

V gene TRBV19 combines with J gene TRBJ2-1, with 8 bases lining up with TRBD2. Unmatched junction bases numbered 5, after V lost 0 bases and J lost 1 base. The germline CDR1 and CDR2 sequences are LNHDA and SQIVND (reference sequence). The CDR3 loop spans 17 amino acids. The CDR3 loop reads CASSIEGAGGSYNEQFF. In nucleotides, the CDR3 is TGTGCCAGTAGTATAGAAGGTGCGGGAGGATCCTACAATGAGCAGTTCTTC.

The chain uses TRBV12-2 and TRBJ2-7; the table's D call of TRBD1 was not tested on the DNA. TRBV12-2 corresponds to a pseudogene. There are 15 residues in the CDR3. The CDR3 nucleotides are TGTGCAAGTCGGTCCCGGGACAGGGGCTCCTACGAGCAGTACTTC. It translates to CASRSRDRGSYEQYF.

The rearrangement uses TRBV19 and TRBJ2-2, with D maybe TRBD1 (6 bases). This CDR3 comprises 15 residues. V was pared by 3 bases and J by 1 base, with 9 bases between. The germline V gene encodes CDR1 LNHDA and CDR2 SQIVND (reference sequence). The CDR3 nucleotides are TGTGCCAGTAGTATCCAGGGGCAGAACACCGGGGAGCTGTTTTTT. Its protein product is CASSIQGQNTGELFF. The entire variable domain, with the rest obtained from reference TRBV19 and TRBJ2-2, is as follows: DGGITQSPKYLFRKEGQNVTLSCEQNLNHDAMYWYRQDPGQGLRLIYYSQIVNDFQKGDIAEGYSVSREKKESFPLTVTSAQKNPTAFYLCASSIQGQNTGELFFGEGSRLTVL.

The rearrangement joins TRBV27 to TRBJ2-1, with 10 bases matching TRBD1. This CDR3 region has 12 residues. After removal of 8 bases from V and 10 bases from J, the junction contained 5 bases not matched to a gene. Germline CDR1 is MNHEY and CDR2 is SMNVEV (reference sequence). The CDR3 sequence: CASGQGEGEQFF. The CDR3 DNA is TGTGCCAGCGGACAGGGGGAGGGAGAGCAGTTCTTC.

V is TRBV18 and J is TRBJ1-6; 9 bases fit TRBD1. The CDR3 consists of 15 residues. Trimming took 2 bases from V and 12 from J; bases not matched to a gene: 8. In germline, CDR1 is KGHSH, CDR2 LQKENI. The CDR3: CASSPSGQGPIPLHF. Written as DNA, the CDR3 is TGTGCCAGCTCACCATCCGGACAGGGGCCGATACCCCTCCACTTT.

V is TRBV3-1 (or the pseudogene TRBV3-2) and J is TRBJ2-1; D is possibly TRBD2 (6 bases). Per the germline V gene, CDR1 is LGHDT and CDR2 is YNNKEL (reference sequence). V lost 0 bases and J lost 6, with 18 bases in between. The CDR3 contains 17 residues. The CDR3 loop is CASSQDRCGTTSNEQFF. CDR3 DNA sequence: TGTGCCAGCAGCCAAGATCGATGCGGGACGACGAGCAATGAGCAGTTCTTC.

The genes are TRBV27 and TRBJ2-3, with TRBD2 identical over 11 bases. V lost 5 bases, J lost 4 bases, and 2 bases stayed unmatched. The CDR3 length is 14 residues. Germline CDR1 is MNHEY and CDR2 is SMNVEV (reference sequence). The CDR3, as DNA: TGTGCCAGCAGTCCACTAGCGGGAGCAGATACGCAGTATTTT. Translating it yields CASSPLAGADTQYF.

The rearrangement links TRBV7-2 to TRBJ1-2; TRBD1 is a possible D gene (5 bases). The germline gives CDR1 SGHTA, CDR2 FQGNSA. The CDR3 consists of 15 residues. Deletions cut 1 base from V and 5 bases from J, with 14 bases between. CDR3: CASSLGQGAYYGYTF. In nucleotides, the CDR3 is TGTGCCAGCAGCTTAGGGCAGGGCGCTTATTATGGCTACACCTTC. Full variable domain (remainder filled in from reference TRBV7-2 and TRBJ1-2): GAGVSQSPSNKVTEKGKDVELRCDPISGHTALYWYRQSLGQGLEFLIYFQGNSAPDKSGLPSDRFSAERTGGSVSTLTIQRTQQEDSAVYLCASSLGQGAYYGYTFGSGTRLTVV.

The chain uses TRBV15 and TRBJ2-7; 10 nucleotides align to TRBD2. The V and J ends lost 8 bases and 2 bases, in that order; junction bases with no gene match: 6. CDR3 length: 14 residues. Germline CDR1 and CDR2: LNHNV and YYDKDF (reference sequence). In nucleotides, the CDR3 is TGTGCCACCTCCCTAGCGGGAGATACCTACGAGCAGTACTTC. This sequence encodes CATSLAGDTYEQYF.

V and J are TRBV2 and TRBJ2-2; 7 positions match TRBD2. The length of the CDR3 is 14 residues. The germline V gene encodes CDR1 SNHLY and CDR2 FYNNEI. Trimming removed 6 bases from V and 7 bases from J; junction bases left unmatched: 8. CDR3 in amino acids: CASRTGLDSGELFF. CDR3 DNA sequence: TGTGCCAGCAGGACCGGACTAGATAGCGGGGAGCTGTTTTTT.

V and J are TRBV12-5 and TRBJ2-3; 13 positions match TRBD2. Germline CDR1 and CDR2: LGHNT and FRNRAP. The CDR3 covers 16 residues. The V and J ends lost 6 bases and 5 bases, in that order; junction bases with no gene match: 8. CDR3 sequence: CASGQGTSGVVDTQYF. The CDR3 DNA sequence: TGTGCTAGTGGCCAAGGGACTAGCGGGGTGGTAGATACGCAGTATTTT.

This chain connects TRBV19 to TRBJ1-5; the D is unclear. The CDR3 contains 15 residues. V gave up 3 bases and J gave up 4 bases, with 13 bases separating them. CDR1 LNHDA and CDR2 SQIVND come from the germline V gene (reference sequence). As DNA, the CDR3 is TGTGCCAGTAGTATGGGCGCAGGAATAAATCAGCCCCAGCATTTT. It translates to CASSMGAGINQPQHF.

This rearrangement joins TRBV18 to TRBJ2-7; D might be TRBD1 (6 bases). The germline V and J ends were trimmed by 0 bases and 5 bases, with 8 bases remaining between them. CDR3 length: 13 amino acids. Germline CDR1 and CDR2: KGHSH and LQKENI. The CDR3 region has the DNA TGTGCCAGCTCACCACCAGGGGACAACGAGCAGTACTTC. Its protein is CASSPPGDNEQYF.

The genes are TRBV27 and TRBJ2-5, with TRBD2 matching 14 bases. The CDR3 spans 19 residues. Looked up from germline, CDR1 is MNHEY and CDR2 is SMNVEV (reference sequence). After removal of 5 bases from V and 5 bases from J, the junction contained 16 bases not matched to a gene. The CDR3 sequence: CASSHQTGGLAGERETQYF. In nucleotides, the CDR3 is TGTGCCAGCAGTCATCAGACAGGGGGACTAGCGGGAGAGAGGGAGACCCAGTACTTC.

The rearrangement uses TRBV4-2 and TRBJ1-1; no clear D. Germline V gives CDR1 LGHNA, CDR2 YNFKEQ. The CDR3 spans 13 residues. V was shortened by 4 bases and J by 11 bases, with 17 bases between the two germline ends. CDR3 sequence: CASSRRDDTVAFF. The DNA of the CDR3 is TGTGCCAGCAGCCGAAGAGATGACACAGTGGCTTTCTTT.

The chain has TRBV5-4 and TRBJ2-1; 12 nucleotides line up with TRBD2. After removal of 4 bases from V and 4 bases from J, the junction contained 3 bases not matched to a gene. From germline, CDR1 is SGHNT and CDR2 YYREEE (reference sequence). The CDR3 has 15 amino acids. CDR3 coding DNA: TGTGCCAGCAGCGTGACTAGCGGGAGTTACAATGAGCAGTTCTTC. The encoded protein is CASSVTSGSYNEQFF.

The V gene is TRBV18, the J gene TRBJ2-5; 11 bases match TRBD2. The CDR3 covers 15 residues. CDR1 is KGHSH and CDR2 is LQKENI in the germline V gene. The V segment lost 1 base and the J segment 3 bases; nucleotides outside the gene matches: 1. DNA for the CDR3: TGTGCCAGCTCACCACGGGGACTAGCGGAAGAGACCCAGTACTTC. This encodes CASSPRGLAEETQYF.

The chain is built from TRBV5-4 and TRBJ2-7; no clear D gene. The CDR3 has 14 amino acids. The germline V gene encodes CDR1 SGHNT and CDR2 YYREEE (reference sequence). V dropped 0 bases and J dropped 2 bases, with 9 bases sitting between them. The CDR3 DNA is TGTGCCAGCAGCTTGGAAACACAGACCTACGAGCAGTACTTC. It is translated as CASSLETQTYEQYF.

The CDR3: CATSDQGDGGYTF. The CDR3, as DNA: TGTGCCACCAGTGACCAGGGGGACGGTGGCTACACCTTC. This chain joins TRBV24-1 and TRBJ1-2; 7 bases are shared with TRBD1. V lost 4 bases, J lost 7 bases, and 5 bases stayed unmatched. This CDR3 spans 13 amino acids. In germline, CDR1 is KGHDR, CDR2 SFDVKD.

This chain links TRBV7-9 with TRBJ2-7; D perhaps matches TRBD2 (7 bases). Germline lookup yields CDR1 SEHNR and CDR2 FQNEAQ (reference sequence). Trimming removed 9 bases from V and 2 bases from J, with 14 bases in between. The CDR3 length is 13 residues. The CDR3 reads CASTLGGPYEQYF. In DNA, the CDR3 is TGTGCCAGTACGTTGGGGGGGCCCTACGAGCAGTACTTC.

The CDR3 loop is CASSVAGVNYGYTF. The CDR3, as DNA: TGTGCCAGCAGTGTGGCAGGGGTTAACTATGGCTACACCTTC. V gene TRBV2 combines with J gene TRBJ1-2; D might be TRBD1 (6 bases). The CDR3 runs 14 residues. Germline loops: CDR1 SNHLY, CDR2 FYNNEI. V dropped 4 bases and J dropped 1 base, with 10 bases sitting between them.

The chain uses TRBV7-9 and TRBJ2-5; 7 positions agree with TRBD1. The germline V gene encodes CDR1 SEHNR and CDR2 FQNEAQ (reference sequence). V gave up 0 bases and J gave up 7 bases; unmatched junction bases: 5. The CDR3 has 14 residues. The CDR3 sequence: CASSLARQGVTQYF. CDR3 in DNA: TGTGCCAGCAGCTTAGCTAGACAGGGTGTGACCCAGTACTTC.

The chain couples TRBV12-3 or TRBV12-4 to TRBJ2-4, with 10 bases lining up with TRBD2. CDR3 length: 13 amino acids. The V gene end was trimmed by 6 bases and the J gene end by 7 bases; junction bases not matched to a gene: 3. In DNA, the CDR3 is TGTGCCAGCAGCCTAGCGGGAGTGAACATTCAGTACTTC. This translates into CASSLAGVNIQYF.